These 16 T cell receptor beta chains share one sample of origin, sequenced in a study of molecular identifiers for immune sequencing clone quantification. TCRdb re-derived calls from the PCR reads in MiXCR, one entry per CDR3 protein. The table lists 460,000 or so distinct CDR3 sequences, around 23% of them singletons. What was sequenced was naive CD8+ T cells from blood, with Jurkat cell RNA spiked in. Subset denoted: FACS-sorted CD8+CD4-CCR7+CD45RA+ naive T cells. The receptor source for this set is a human donor in good health. Some libraries in this study had Jurkat cell RNA spiked in.

This clonotype showed up just a few times. CDR3 in DNA: TGTGCCAGCAGCGTAGCCTTAGGTGGCGCAGATACGCAGTATTTT. It specifies CASSVALGGADTQYF. This chain connects TRBV9 to TRBJ2-3, with D unresolved. CDR1 and CDR2 from the germline V gene are SGDLS and YYNGEE. This CDR3 has 15 amino acids. V was cut by 0 bases and J by 4 bases, with 12 bases left in between.

This clonotype was seen more than once but under ten times. This chain joins TRBV4-1 and TRBJ2-3; D is uncertain. CDR1 MGHRA and CDR2 YSYEKL come from the germline V gene. The CDR3 runs to 12 residues. V was pared by 1 base and J by 6 bases, with 5 bases between. The CDR3 sequence is CASSQVSDTQYF. The DNA of the CDR3 is TGCGCCAGCAGCCAAGTCTCGGATACGCAGTATTTT.

This clonotype was picked up a small number of times. The chain combines TRBV20-1 with TRBJ2-1, with D perhaps matching TRBD2 (6 bases). V was trimmed by 4 bases and J by 6 bases, leaving 22 bases between them. Per the germline V gene, CDR1 is DFQATT and CDR2 is SNEGSKA (reference sequence). The CDR3 consists of 16 residues. DNA of the CDR3: TGCAGTGCTAATCGCGTTGGGTTGGGACTGCTCAATGAGCAGTTCTTC. Protein sequence: CSANRVGLGLLNEQFF.

This clonotype came up a few times. The chain joins TRBV5-8 to TRBJ2-7, with 10 bases aligning to TRBD1. CDR3 length: 15 residues. Germline V lookup: CDR1 SGHTS, CDR2 YDEGEE. V lost 2 bases and J lost 7; bases outside the gene matches: 9. The CDR3 is CASSLLGTGELEQYF. CDR3 coding DNA: TGTGCCAGCAGCTTACTGGGGACAGGGGAGCTGGAGCAGTACTTC.

V is TRBV20-1 and J is TRBJ2-1; perhaps TRBD2 as D (5 bases). CDR1 DFQATT and CDR2 SNEGSKA come from the germline V gene (reference sequence). The CDR3 length is 15 residues. V shed 1 base and J shed 4 bases, with 14 bases lying between them. The CDR3, as DNA: TGCAGTGCTAGAGTTTCGCTAGCTCCTTACAATGAGCAGTTCTTC. This sequence encodes CSARVSLAPYNEQFF.

The sample holds many counts of this clonotype. V is TRBV20-1 and J is TRBJ2-3, with 16 bases identical to TRBD2. CDR1 and CDR2 from the germline V gene are DFQATT and SNEGSKA (reference sequence). This CDR3 comprises 16 residues. Germline trimming cut 5 bases from V and 2 bases from J; bases unmatched to any gene: 4. The CDR3 loop is CSAEGLAGGPTDTQYF. For the CDR3, the DNA is TGCAGTGCTGAGGGACTAGCGGGAGGGCCCACAGATACGCAGTATTTT.

This clonotype was picked up a small number of times. This CDR3 is CASSYSGRGTEAFF. The CDR3 DNA is TGTGCCAGCAGTTACTCGGGCAGGGGGACTGAAGCTTTCTTT. The chain employs TRBV6-5 and TRBJ1-1; TRBD1 matches at 7 bases. V dropped 0 bases and J dropped 5; count of bases not matched to a gene: 3. The CDR3 extends over 14 amino acids. Germline loops: CDR1 MNHEY, CDR2 SVGAGI.

There are a few counts of this clonotype. This chain uses TRBV6-2 or TRBV6-3 with TRBJ2-7; 8 nucleotides line up with TRBD1. CDR3 size: 14 residues. Germline trimming cut 4 bases from V and 4 bases from J; bases unmatched to any gene: 6. The germline CDR1 and CDR2 sequences are MNHEY and SVGEGT. The CDR3 protein is CASSSGRGLYEQYF. The CDR3 DNA reads as TGTGCCAGCAGTTCCGGCAGGGGGCTGTACGAGCAGTACTTC.

This clonotype was observed many times. The chain has TRBV20-1 and TRBJ1-5, with D perhaps matching TRBD1 (6 bases). Trimming stripped 5 bases from V and 3 bases from J, with 11 bases between. Per germline, CDR1 DFQATT and CDR2 SNEGSKA (reference sequence). This CDR3 has 13 amino acids. The CDR3 is CSAYQGYNQPQHF. In DNA, the CDR3 is TGCAGTGCTTACCAGGGGTACAATCAGCCCCAGCATTTT.

This clonotype was recorded a few times. The chain couples TRBV9 to TRBJ2-2, with D unresolved. Per the germline V gene, CDR1 is SGDLS and CDR2 is YYNGEE. V shed 5 bases and J shed 4 bases, with 6 bases lying between them. This CDR3 comprises 12 residues. Here the CDR3 reads CASRRATGELFF. CDR3 sequence (DNA): TGTGCCAGCAGACGAGCCACCGGGGAGCTGTTTTTT.

This clonotype occurred a few times. This chain links TRBV27 with TRBJ2-1; 14 bases align to TRBD2. The ends lost 4 bases at V and 12 bases at J; junction bases unmatched: 11. This CDR3 has 16 amino acids. Germline V CDR1 and CDR2: MNHEY, SMNVEV (reference sequence). CDR3: CASSSLTSGGAGGQFF. In DNA, the CDR3 is TGTGCCAGCAGTTCCCTGACTAGCGGGGGGGCAGGGGGGCAGTTCTTC.

In the case of this clonotype: This may be a read error: a much more frequent sequence differs by one nucleotide. The chain recombines TRBV7-2 with TRBJ2-5; no clear D. Germline V gives CDR1 SGHTA, CDR2 FQGNSA. The CDR3 consists of 14 residues. The CDR3 nucleotides are TGTGCCAGCAGCTGCCCCCCGGACCAAGAGCCCCAGTACTTC. This translates into CASSCPPDQEPQYF.

As concerns this clonotype: This may come from a read error, since a much larger clone is one base off. The CDR3 ends on some other residue instead of the conserved phenylalanine or tryptophan, so this is likely a read error. V and J are TRBV28 and TRBJ1-5; D ambiguous. The CDR3 is 16 residues long. Germline-derived CDR1 and CDR2 are MDHEN and SYDVKM. Trimming cost V 4 bases and J 1 base, with 14 bases left between them. CDR3 sequence: CASSSWLRDSNQPQHC. The CDR3 DNA is TGTGCCAGCAGTTCCTGGTTGCGCGACAGCAATCAGCCCCAGCATTGT.

This clonotype showed up just a few times. The V and J genes are TRBV28 and TRBJ1-1; D ambiguous. In germline, CDR1 is MDHEN, CDR2 SYDVKM. The CDR3 has 14 amino acids. V dropped 4 bases and J dropped 6 bases, with 15 bases sitting between them. Here the CDR3 reads CASSSEVARPEAFF. The CDR3 DNA reads as TGTGCCAGCAGTTCCGAAGTAGCCCGACCTGAAGCTTTCTTT.

This clonotype was counted at least ten times. Germline is not matched at one junction end, which may reflect a read error. The rearrangement uses TRBV4-3 and TRBJ2-7, with D perhaps matching TRBD1 or TRBD2 (6 bases each). Germline V gives CDR1 LGHNA, CDR2 YSLEER. This CDR3 region has 14 residues. In nucleotides, the CDR3 is TGTGCCAGCAGCCAAGGCAGGGGACTCTACGAGCAGTACTTC. Its translation is CASSQGRGLYEQYF.

There are a few counts of this clonotype. The chain is built from TRBV7-9 and TRBJ1-5; 10 nucleotides line up with TRBD1. The CDR3 has 14 amino acids. Germline trimming cut 5 bases from V and 6 bases from J; bases unmatched to any gene: 4. The germline V gene encodes CDR1 SEHNR and CDR2 FQNEAQ (reference sequence). For the CDR3, the DNA is TGTGCCAGCAGCACCGGACAGGGGGGTCAGCCCCAGCATTTT. The encoded protein is CASSTGQGGQPQHF.